One and the same sample provided the 16 T cell receptor beta chains below, sequenced in a study of shared clonotypes between healthy human individuals. Some clones are missing from TCRdb's copy, which holds only in-frame ones; the method was immunoSEQ multiplex PCR. The table shows some 790,000 clones, with about two thirds occurring only once. The sample taken for sequencing was memory CD4+ T cells sorted from blood. Specified subset: CD45RA-negative fraction. These receptors were taken from a woman aged 25 to 39 in good health.

This clone was seen more than once but under ten times. The chain couples TRBV10-3 to TRBJ1-2; D perhaps matches TRBD1 (5 bases). V lost 6 bases and J lost 3, with 23 bases in between. CDR1 is ENHRY and CDR2 is SYGVKD in the germline V gene. The CDR3 has 17 amino acids. The CDR3 loop is CAISLERRGQPYYGYTF. The CDR3 DNA is TGTGCCATCAGCCTGGAGAGGCGTGGACAACCGTACTATGGCTACACCTTC.

The CDR3 loop reads CASSLSEGRRGKLFF. CDR3 nucleotide sequence: TGTGCCAGCAGTTTATCGGAGGGGCGTAGAGGAAAACTGTTTTTT. The V call is TRBV28, the J call TRBJ1-4; D is perhaps TRBD1 (5 bases). There are 15 residues in the CDR3. The germline gives CDR1 MDHEN, CDR2 SYDVKM. Trimming cost V 1 base and J 10 bases, with 16 bases left between them.

This clone has more than one count but fewer than ten. The chain is built from TRBV11-2 and TRBJ1-2; D remains ambiguous. The ends were cut back, 4 bases at V and 8 bases at J, with 17 bases in the middle. Germline assignment: CDR1 SGHAT and CDR2 FQNNGV. The CDR3 totals 14 residues. The CDR3 here is CASSSSVGTMGYTF. Here the CDR3 DNA reads TGTGCCAGCAGCTCTAGCGTGGGAACTATGGGCTACACCTTC.

This clone was counted a single time. V and J are TRBV18 and TRBJ1-1; D might be TRBD1 (5 bases). There are 15 residues in the CDR3. Trimming stripped 6 bases from V and 4 bases from J, with 18 bases between. Germline values: CDR1 KGHSH, CDR2 LQKENI. This CDR3 is CASSSGGSGRTEAFF. The CDR3 region has the DNA TGTGCCAGCTCCTCCGGGGGGTCAGGGCGCACTGAAGCTTTCTTT. Filled out from reference TRBV18 and TRBJ1-1, the complete variable domain reads NAGVMQNPRHLVRRRGQEARLRCSPMKGHSHVYWYRQLPEEGLKFMVYLQKENIIDESGMPKERFSAEFPKEGPSILRIQQVVRGDSAAYFCASSSGGSGRTEAFFGQGTRLTVV.

This rearrangement joins TRBV5-1 to TRBJ2-7; 7 bases match TRBD2. V dropped 4 bases and J dropped 6; count of bases not matched to a gene: 16. CDR3 length: 16 residues. Germline V gene data show CDR1 as SGHRS and CDR2 as YFSETQ. The CDR3 DNA follows: TGCGCCAGCAGCGGGGAGGGTGGTAGGGTGAGCGGCGAGCAGTACTTC. It encodes CASSGEGGRVSGEQYF.

This rearrangement joins TRBV19 to TRBJ1-5; D unclear. CDR3 length equals 15 residues. V lost 7 bases, J lost 3 bases, and 16 bases lay in between. Germline CDR1 reads LNHDA; CDR2 reads SQIVND (reference sequence). CDR3 sequence: CASTADPRPNQPQHF. Written as DNA, the CDR3 is TGTGCCAGTACCGCGGACCCCCGCCCCAATCAGCCCCAGCATTTT.

This rearrangement joins TRBV29-1 to TRBJ1-1, with 8 nucleotides matching TRBD1. Germline loops: CDR1 SQVTM, CDR2 ANQGSEA. This CDR3 contains 14 residues. With 7 bases clipped from V and 0 bases from J, the junction kept 7 bases outside the gene matches. As DNA, the CDR3 is TGCAGCGCTCACCCGACAGGGGTGAACACTGAAGCTTTCTTT. Protein: CSAHPTGVNTEAFF.

V usage is TRBV21-1 and J usage is TRBJ2-5; no check of the table's D call, TRBD2, against the DNA was made. The end of the DNA aligns better with TRBJ2-7, so the J call may be wrong. TRBV21-1 is annotated as a pseudogene. This CDR3 spans 15 amino acids. CDR3 sequence (DNA): TGTGCCAGCAGCAAAGCCACGGGAGGGCCGTACGAGCAGTACTTC. Amino acid sequence: CASSKATGGPYEQYF.

The J gene is TRBJ2-3, the V gene TRBV5-1; D might be TRBD1 or TRBD2, each matching 5 bases. The CDR3 runs to 16 residues. The germline V gene encodes CDR1 SGHRS and CDR2 YFSETQ. Trimming cost V 3 bases and J 2 bases, with 16 bases left between them. CDR3: CASSSGTPGATDTQYF. The CDR3 DNA is TGCGCCAGCAGCTCGGGGACCCCCGGGGCCACAGATACGCAGTATTTT.

On this clone: One junction end does not reproduce the germline sequence, and a read error may be involved. The chain has TRBV18 and TRBJ2-5; D is uncertain. CDR1 is KGHSH, CDR2 LQKENI, per germline. This CDR3 region has 14 residues. The CDR3 loop is CASSPAENQETQYF. As DNA, the CDR3 is TGTGCCAGCTCACCGGCAGAAAACCAGGAGACCCAGTACTTC. The full variable domain, in which reference TRBV18 and TRBJ2-5 provide the parts outside the CDR3, is NAGVMQNPRHLVRRRGQEARLRCSPMKGHSHVYWYRQLPEEGLKFMVYLQKENIIDESGMPKERFSAEFPKEGPSILRIQQVVRGDSAAYFCASSPAENQETQYFGPGTRLLVL.

This chain uses TRBV5-5 with TRBJ2-1; D ambiguous. The germline V gene encodes CDR1 SGHKS and CDR2 YYEKEE (reference sequence). This CDR3 contains 13 residues. Trimming pared 2 bases from V and 4 bases from J, leaving 7 bases between. CDR3: CASSLVVYNEQFF. DNA of the CDR3: TGTGCCAGCAGCTTAGTGGTTTACAATGAGCAGTTCTTC.

This clone was detected once. The J gene is TRBJ2-7, the V gene TRBV7-8; 7 bases agree with TRBD1. Germline CDR1 SGHVS, CDR2 FQNEAQ. There are 14 residues in the CDR3. Germline trimming cut 5 bases from V and 2 bases from J; bases unmatched to any gene: 6. The DNA for the CDR3 is TGTGCCAGCAGCAGGGACAGAAACACCTACGAGCAGTACTTC. Translating it yields CASSRDRNTYEQYF.

The V call is TRBV7-2, the J call TRBJ2-1; 8 nucleotides match TRBD2. The germline V gene has CDR1 SGHTA and CDR2 FQGNSA. This CDR3 comprises 17 residues. V lost 2 bases, J lost 4 bases, and 10 bases stayed unmatched. This chain's CDR3 is CASSLKSSSGLYNEQFF. The CDR3 DNA reads as TGTGCCAGCAGCTTAAAGTCGTCTAGCGGGCTGTACAATGAGCAGTTCTTC.

This clone showed up just once. The V and J genes are TRBV28 and TRBJ2-3; a weak D match, TRBD2 (6 bases). The length of the CDR3 is 15 residues. Per the germline V gene, CDR1 is MDHEN and CDR2 is SYDVKM. The V and J ends lost 7 bases and 0 bases respectively, with 14 bases between them. The CDR3 DNA sequence: TGTGCCAGCAAACACGGGACTTCTAGCACAGATACGCAGTATTTT. Residues: CASKHGTSSTDTQYF.

The chain employs TRBV19 and TRBJ1-5, with unresolved D. V dropped 7 bases and J dropped 5 bases, with 15 bases sitting between them. CDR3 length equals 14 residues. Germline CDR1 is LNHDA and CDR2 is SQIVND (reference sequence). CDR3 sequence: CASTIPGRDQPQHF. The DNA of the CDR3 is TGTGCCAGTACCATCCCAGGCCGCGATCAGCCCCAGCATTTT.

The V and J genes are TRBV11-3 and TRBJ2-1, with D perhaps assigned TRBD1 or TRBD2 (5 bases each). There are 15 residues in the CDR3. Germline CDR1 is SGHNT and CDR2 is YENEEA. Trimming shortened V by 1 base and J by 8 bases, and 15 bases separated the two germline ends. The CDR3 sequence is CASSLGRGLGDEQFF. The CDR3, as DNA: TGTGCCAGCAGCTTAGGTAGGGGATTGGGGGATGAGCAGTTCTTC.